Shown below are 30 T cell receptor beta chains from a single sample sequenced in a study of T cell clonality in common variable immunodeficiency. Study conclusions and caveats: Common variable immunodeficiency TCR beta sequences reportedly had fewer deletions and N-nucleotide insertions.

These receptors lack a known antigen. Only in-frame clones appear in the TCRdb table, and some are missing; sequencing was by immunoSEQ multiplex PCR. The profile covers about 15,000 clones, none occurring a single time. The sample was peripheral blood mononuclear cells. The source is a human donor with common variable immunodeficiency.

This clone was counted a few times. The read is 3 residues too short to cover the CDR3 end, so that end is filled in from the germline J gene. J is TRBJ1-5 and V is TRBV7-3; the match to TRBD1 covers 7 bases. J was trimmed by 3 bases and V by 5 bases; bases with no gene match: 16. The length of the CDR3 is 18 residues. Germline V gives CDR1 SGHTA, CDR2 FQGTGA. The CDR3 sequence is CASSRRQGRMGANQPQHF. Incomplete CDR3 DNA: TGTGCCAGCAGCCGAAGACAGGGTAGAATGGGGGCCAATCAGCCC.

This clone turned up a few times. From the germline J gene comes the end of the CDR3, since the read stops 3 residues before it. The genes are TRBV19 and TRBJ2-5; 14 bases are a match to TRBD2. The trim removed 5 bases at V and 4 bases at J, leaving 3 bases unmatched. Germline lookup yields CDR1 LNHDA and CDR2 SQIVND (reference sequence). This CDR3 spans 15 amino acids. CDR3 bases read: TGTGCCAGTAGTCCCGGGACTAGCGGGAGAGAGACC. Residues: CASSPGTSGRET. The full CDR3 protein is CASSPGTSGRETQYF.

Only a few counts were recorded for this clone. Read sequence stops 3 residues before the CDR3 end, and the germline J gene provides the missing end. The chain recombines TRBV19 with TRBJ1-1, with a weak D call TRBD1 (6 bases). Germline V gene sequence: CDR1 LNHDA, CDR2 SQIVND (reference sequence). This CDR3 comprises 14 residues. The V gene lost 7 bases and the J gene lost 3 bases, with 15 bases spanning the gap. CDR3 residues: CASTNRVRDTEAFF. CDR3 bases read: TGTGCCAGTACCAACAGGGTAAGGGACACTGAA.

This clone was seen a few times. The CDR3 sequence: CASTIISSGANVLTF. The DNA read from the CDR3 is TGTGCCAGTACTATCATCAGCTCTGGGGCCAACGTC. The chain is built from TRBV19 and TRBJ2-6; no firm D call. From the germline J gene comes the end of the CDR3, since the read stops 3 residues before it. Germline CDR1 reads LNHDA; CDR2 reads SQIVND (reference sequence). Between the trimmed V and J ends, which lost 7 bases and 0 bases, there was a span of 10 bases. The CDR3 has 15 amino acids.

Points on this clone: The read stops 3 residues short of the end of the CDR3; the missing end is completed from the germline J gene. The chain has TRBV18 and TRBJ2-1, with D perhaps TRBD1 (6 bases). Trimming pared 4 bases from V and 4 bases from J, leaving 14 bases between. There are 15 residues in the CDR3. Looked up from germline, CDR1 is KGHSH and CDR2 is LQKENI. The CDR3 sequence: CASSRWDKVYNEQFF. The CDR3 bases that were read are TGTGCCAGCTCACGATGGGACAAGGTTTACAATGAG.

This clone is judged medium-sized. The CDR3 end lies 3 residues beyond the end of the read and is filled in from the germline J gene. The chain couples TRBV6-2 or TRBV6-3 to TRBJ1-1; TRBD1 is a possible D gene (5 bases). Germline V gene lookup returns CDR1 MNHEY and CDR2 SVGEGT. The CDR3 has 13 amino acids. The sequenced part of the CDR3 DNA is TGTGCCAGCAGTTATGGGGGGTGGATCGAA. This sequence encodes CASSYGGWIE. The full CDR3 protein is CASSYGGWIEAFF.

This clone was recorded many times. Sequencing ends 3 residues short of the CDR3 end; the germline J gene provides the rest. The V and J genes are TRBV29-1 and TRBJ1-1; TRBD1 is a possible D gene (6 bases). Trimming removed 5 bases at V and 0 bases at J, with 13 bases between. Germline-derived CDR1 and CDR2 are SQVTM and ANQGSEA. This CDR3 contains 14 residues. The sequenced part of the CDR3 DNA is TGCAGCGTTCGCGGGACAAACCTGAACACTGAA. It translates to CSVRGTNLNTE. The entire CDR3 sequence reads CSVRGTNLNTEAFF. Supplemented by reference TRBV29-1 and TRBJ1-1, the full variable domain reads SAVISQKPSRDICQRGTSLTIQCQVDSQVTMMFWYRQQPGQSLTLIATANQGSEATYESGFVIDKFPISRPNLTFSTLTVSNMSPEDSSIYLCSVRGTNLNTEAFFGQGTRLTVV.

This clone is medium-sized (0.01 to 0.1%). The CDR3 goes on 3 residues after the read ends, and that part is filled in from the germline J gene. The rearrangement joins TRBV9 to TRBJ2-7; D is perhaps TRBD2 (6 bases). Germline V CDR1 and CDR2: SGDLS, YYNGEE. The CDR3 is made up of 13 amino acids. V dropped 3 bases and J dropped 1 base, with 8 bases sitting between them. The part of the CDR3 DNA that was read is TGTGCCAGCAGCGGCGGGGATTCCTACGAG. Translation gives CASSGGDSYE. From start to end, the CDR3 is CASSGGDSYEQYF.

The sequenced CDR3 bases are TGTGCCAGCAGTGACAGCTACGAG. This sequence encodes CASSDSYE. The full CDR3 reads CASSDSYEQYF. The chain joins TRBV2 to TRBJ2-7; D not resolved. The read finishes 3 residues shy of the CDR3 end, and the germline J gene is used to complete it. Germline CDR1 SNHLY, CDR2 FYNNEI. V lost 3 bases to trimming and J lost 3 bases, with 3 bases between them. This CDR3 is built from 11 residues.

This clone appeared a few times. The read ends 3 residues early relative to the CDR3; the germline J gene fills the gap. The J gene is TRBJ2-3, the V gene TRBV18, with D perhaps matching TRBD1 (5 bases). Germline loops: CDR1 KGHSH, CDR2 LQKENI. This CDR3 spans 14 amino acids. V lost 5 bases and J 7 bases, leaving 16 bases between the germline ends. The sequenced part of the CDR3 DNA is TGTGCCAGCTCATCGACCTCAGGGTTACATACG. Protein: CASSSTSGLHT. The whole CDR3 sequence is CASSSTSGLHTQYF.

This clone showed up just a few times. The read ends 3 residues shy of where the CDR3 ends; the end is completed using the germline J gene. The chain carries TRBV7-2 and TRBJ2-3, with D possibly matching TRBD1 (5 bases). The CDR3 is 13 amino acids. V lost 3 bases, J lost 3 bases, and 7 bases lay in between. CDR1 and CDR2 (germline): SGHTA, FQGNSA. The chain's CDR3 is CASSFGHTDTQYF. CDR3 bases read: TGTGCCAGCAGCTTTGGACATACAGATACG.

About this clone itself: The CDR3 end is not reached by the read, which stops 3 residues before it; the germline J gene fills it in. This rearrangement joins TRBV2 to TRBJ1-2; D might be TRBD1 (6 bases). Germline assignment: CDR1 SNHLY and CDR2 FYNNEI. The V and J ends lost 7 bases and 2 bases respectively, with 14 bases between them. There are 14 residues in the CDR3. CDR3 bases read: TGTGCCAGCACCTTACAGGGAAGGAACTATGGC. Encoded protein: CASTLQGRNYG. In full, the CDR3 reads CASTLQGRNYGYTF.

This clone showed up many times. The read terminates 3 residues ahead of where the CDR3 ends, so the germline J gene completes it. This chain links TRBV2 with TRBJ2-4; TRBD1 aligns across 7 bases. The CDR3 spans 11 residues. CDR1 is SNHLY, CDR2 FYNNEI, per germline. The CDR3 bases that were read are TGTGCCAGCAGGGCACAGGGGCCT. As protein: CASRAQGP. The CDR3 in its entirety is CASRAQGPQYF.

Details on this clone: Sequencing ends 3 residues short of the CDR3 end; the germline J gene provides the rest. V usage is TRBV2 and J usage is TRBJ1-4, with 9 nucleotides matching TRBD1. V dropped 7 bases and J dropped 8; count of bases not matched to a gene: 5. In germline, CDR1 is SNHLY, CDR2 FYNNEI. This CDR3 has 13 amino acids. The DNA read from the CDR3 is TGTGCCAGCACGGGACAGGGTGGGGAAAAA. Its translation is CASTGQGGEK. The whole CDR3 sequence reads CASTGQGGEKLFF.

This clone was seen repeatedly, ten times or more. With the read ending 3 residues before the CDR3 end, the germline J gene is used to fill in that end. The gene calls are TRBV10-1 and TRBJ1-1, with D unclear. The CDR3 is made up of 17 amino acids. Germline values: CDR1 WNHNN, CDR2 SYGVQD (reference sequence). Trimming stripped 0 bases from V and 5 bases from J, with 19 bases between. CDR3 amino acids: CASSESIGIGERTEAFF. CDR3 bases read: TGCGCCAGCAGTGAGTCGATTGGTATCGGGGAGAGGACTGAA.

Only a few counts were recorded for this clone. From the germline J gene comes the end of the CDR3, since the read stops 3 residues before it. V gene TRBV18 combines with J gene TRBJ1-1; 7 positions match TRBD1. The J segment lost 5 bases and the V segment lost 2 bases, leaving 2 bases of the junction unmatched. The CDR3 extends over 13 amino acids. Germline values: CDR1 KGHSH, CDR2 LQKENI. Here the CDR3 reads CASSPGQATEAFF. The CDR3 bases that were read are TGTGCCAGCTCACCAGGACAGGCTACTGAA.

This clone has ten or more counts. The CDR3 end is not reached by the read, which stops 3 residues before it; the germline J gene fills it in. This chain connects TRBV5-4 to TRBJ2-5; 7 bases fit TRBD1. With 4 bases clipped from V and 4 bases from J, the junction kept 10 bases outside the gene matches. The CDR3 runs to 15 residues. Germline V gene sequence: CDR1 SGHNT, CDR2 YYREEE (reference sequence). CDR3 DNA (partial): TGTGCCAGCAGCCCAGGCGGCAGGGGGATAGAGACC. It yields the protein CASSPGGRGIET. Given in full, the CDR3 is CASSPGGRGIETQYF.

With regard to this clone: Coverage ceases 3 residues before the CDR3 finishes, and the germline J gene fills in the end. This rearrangement joins TRBV19 to TRBJ1-1; 9 nucleotides match TRBD1. This CDR3 has 13 amino acids. Trimming removed 8 bases from V and 6 bases from J; junction bases left unmatched: 7. Germline CDR1 LNHDA, CDR2 SQIVND (reference sequence). Incomplete CDR3 DNA: TGTGCCAGTCAACGACAGGGGGGTGCTGAA. This translates into CASQRQGGAE. The full CDR3 protein is CASQRQGGAEAFF. The full variable domain, rest sourced from reference TRBV19 and TRBJ1-1, is DGGITQSPKYLFRKEGQNVTLSCEQNLNHDAMYWYRQDPGQGLRLIYYSQIVNDFQKGDIAEGYSVSREKKESFPLTVTSAQKNPTAFYLCASQRQGGAEAFFGQGTRLTVV.

This clone was observed a few times. The read finishes 3 residues shy of the CDR3 end, and the germline J gene is used to complete it. The chain carries TRBV6-1 and TRBJ2-2, with 12 bases aligning to TRBD1. This CDR3 contains 16 residues. Trimming at V came to 4 bases and at J to 4 bases, leaving 4 bases not matched to a gene. Germline V gene data show CDR1 as MNHNS and CDR2 as SASEGT. The CDR3 DNA, read in part, is TGTGCCAGCAGTGCCGGGACAGGGGGCCTCACCGGGGAG. This translates into CASSAGTGGLTGE. The entire CDR3 is CASSAGTGGLTGELFF.

With respect to this clone: The CDR3 extends 3 residues past the end of the read, so its final part is completed from the germline J gene. The V call is TRBV7-9, the J call TRBJ1-1; D remains ambiguous. The germline gives CDR1 SEHNR, CDR2 FQNEAQ (reference sequence). This CDR3 is 15 amino acids long. Trimming stripped 2 bases from V and 0 bases from J, with 10 bases between. CDR3 region: CASSLSSGMNTEAFF. CDR3 DNA (partial): TGTGCCAGCAGCTTATCGTCAGGCATGAACACTGAA.

This clone turned up a few times. Read coverage stops 3 residues before the CDR3 terminus; the germline J gene supplies the remainder. The chain combines TRBV7-9 with TRBJ1-2; the D is unclear. With 5 bases removed from V and 0 bases from J, the gap between germline ends came to 10 bases. From germline, CDR1 is SEHNR and CDR2 FQNEAQ (reference sequence). The CDR3 contains 14 residues. The CDR3 bases that were read are TGTGCCAGCAGCCCCCCTCTATCTAACTATGGC. It encodes CASSPPLSNYG. In full, the CDR3 reads CASSPPLSNYGYTF.

Concerning this clone: The read terminates 3 residues ahead of where the CDR3 ends, so the germline J gene completes it. The J gene is TRBJ2-7, the V gene TRBV7-9; 7 nucleotides agree with TRBD1. The CDR3 consists of 15 residues. Trimming took 5 bases from V and 4 from J; bases not matched to a gene: 11. CDR1 and CDR2 from the germline V gene are SEHNR and FQNEAQ (reference sequence). CDR3 in amino acids: CASSTNRGGRYEQYF. The sequenced CDR3 bases are TGTGCCAGCAGCACAAACAGGGGTGGCAGATACGAG.

This clone has a handful of counts. The sequenced fragment ends 3 residues before the CDR3 boundary, so the rest is inferred from the germline J gene. The gene calls are TRBV7-9 and TRBJ2-1; 9 bases align to TRBD2. Looked up from germline, CDR1 is SEHNR and CDR2 is FQNEAQ (reference sequence). This CDR3 spans 15 amino acids. V lost 5 bases, J lost 4 bases, and 6 bases stayed unmatched. The sequenced CDR3 bases are TGTGCCAGCAGCGGGCGGCTAGCGGGGTACAATGAG. Amino acid sequence: CASSGRLAGYNE. The entire CDR3 sequence reads CASSGRLAGYNEQFF.

As to this clone: The CDR3 goes on 3 residues after the read ends, and that part is filled in from the germline J gene. The rearrangement links TRBV7-2 to TRBJ2-3; 7 bases line up with TRBD2. Trimming removed 2 bases from V and 1 base from J; junction bases left unmatched: 0. The V gene's germline CDR1 is SGHTA and CDR2 FQGNSA. This CDR3 region has 14 residues. The CDR3 DNA, read in part, is TGTGCCAGCAGCTTACGGGGGGGCACAGATACG. Translating it yields CASSLRGGTDT. The complete CDR3 protein is CASSLRGGTDTQYF.

This clone appeared a few times. The read stops 3 residues short of the end of the CDR3; the missing end is completed from the germline J gene. This chain uses TRBV5-1 with TRBJ1-2; D not resolved. The CDR3 runs to 15 residues. Germline V gene sequence: CDR1 SGHRS, CDR2 YFSETQ. V dropped 0 bases and J dropped 2 bases, with 11 bases sitting between them. CDR3 bases read: TGCGCCAGCAGCTTGGGACTGAACTTCAACTATGGC. Translation gives CASSLGLNFNYG. The full CDR3 reads CASSLGLNFNYGYTF.

A few counts support this clone. The CDR3 extends 3 residues past the end of the read, so its final part is completed from the germline J gene. The chain joins TRBV6-1 to TRBJ2-5, with D uncertain. Trimming removed 4 bases at V and 1 base at J, with 10 bases between. Germline lookup yields CDR1 MNHNS and CDR2 SASEGT. The CDR3 runs 14 residues. CDR3 DNA (partial): TGTGCCAGCAGTGTAATTTCTCTCCAAGAGACC. Translating gives CASSVISLQET. The entire CDR3 sequence reads CASSVISLQETQYF.

Notes on this clone: The CDR3 end falls 3 residues outside the read, so it is completed with the germline J gene. The chain has TRBV7-3 and TRBJ2-7; 10 bases agree with TRBD1. Per germline, CDR1 SGHTA and CDR2 FQGTGA. This CDR3 has 16 amino acids. Unmatched junction bases numbered 9, after V lost 2 bases and J lost 5 bases. This chain's CDR3 is CASSLSGTGAKHEQYF. The CDR3 DNA, read in part, is TGTGCCAGCAGCTTATCCGGGACAGGGGCTAAGCACGAG.

This clone was observed a handful of times. The read ends 3 residues early relative to the CDR3; the germline J gene fills the gap. The chain carries TRBV29-1 and TRBJ1-4; no clear D. Per the germline V gene, CDR1 is SQVTM and CDR2 is ANQGSEA. This CDR3 spans 13 amino acids. V lost 6 bases and J 7 bases, leaving 15 bases between the germline ends. The sequenced part of the CDR3 DNA is TGCAGCGTGGTCAGAGGGCCTGGTGAAAAA. The encoded protein is CSVVRGPGEK. The full CDR3 protein reads CSVVRGPGEKLFF.

At least ten counts were recorded for this clone. The CDR3 spells CASSLGVGQVEKLFF. The part of the CDR3 DNA that was read is TGTGCCAGCAGCTTAGGAGTGGGGCAGGTCGAAAAA. The gene calls are TRBV7-9 and TRBJ1-4, with TRBD1 as a possible D gene (5 bases). The read is 3 residues too short to cover the CDR3 end, so that end is filled in from the germline J gene. The CDR3 has 15 residues. V shed 1 base and J shed 8 bases, with 14 bases lying between them. Germline CDR1 is SEHNR and CDR2 is FQNEAQ (reference sequence).

This clone has ten or more counts. The missing CDR3 end, 3 residues past where the read stops, is filled in from the germline J gene. The chain has TRBV7-3 and TRBJ2-1, with 7 bases fitting TRBD2. CDR3 length: 13 amino acids. V lost 5 bases to trimming and J lost 5 bases; unmatched junction nucleotides: 3. Per germline, CDR1 SGHTA and CDR2 FQGTGA. The CDR3 bases that were read are TGTGCCAGCAGCCTGGGACTAAACAATGAG. This gives the protein CASSLGLNNE. The whole CDR3 protein is CASSLGLNNEQFF.